This T cell receptor (beta chain) stems from a study of a mutant IDH1 vaccine in newly diagnosed glioma. Study-wide context: Vaccination was launched 4-6 weeks after radiotherapy alone, or with temozolomide cycles. Sex among treated patients split 62.5% male, approximately 40% female; mean age was roughly 40 years. Notes on the study in general: Among all patients, vaccine-induced immune responses occurred in around 95%. Pseudoprogression apparently tracked independently of changes in top peripheral T cell clonotypes.

Assay: immunoSEQ multiplex PCR; the TCRdb copy retains only in-frame clones and omits some. The sample holds fewer than 65,000 clones, roughly four fifths seen once. On this clone itself: As yet, its antigen is unknown.

The germline V and J ends were trimmed by 6 bases and 4 bases, with 4 bases remaining between them. The germline V gene has CDR1 MDHEN and CDR2 SYDVKM. This CDR3 spans 11 amino acids. Noted time point: week 5, during vaccination. Each dose delivered 300 ug of mutant IDH1 20-mer peptide subcutaneously with imiquimod. This TCR came from a man in his thirties or forties with glioma. The V and J genes are TRBV28 and TRBJ2-4; D is uncertain. The sequenced sample was PBMCs, obtained from a glioma patient whose treatment included an IDH1 peptide vaccine. The CDR3 DNA follows: TGTGCCAGCAGGGGAAAAAACATTCAGTACTTC. This encodes CASRGKNIQYF.